The 15 T cell receptor beta chains presented below share a single source sample, sequenced in a study of control samples from healthy donors and cancer patients. Produced via immunoSEQ multiplex PCR; TCRdb's table is partial and in-frame only. The sample lists about 92,000 clones; roughly four fifths were seen once. The sample consisted of blood. Receptor source: a woman aged 60-75 years in good health.

V gene TRBV20-1 combines with J gene TRBJ2-7, with 10 positions matching TRBD2. CDR1 is DFQATT, CDR2 SNEGSKA, per germline (reference sequence). The CDR3 is 16 amino acids. V was clipped by 3 bases and J by 6 bases; unmatched bases: 14. Here the CDR3 DNA reads TGCAGTGCTAGTAGTAGCCGTGCTAGCGGGAGCCGCGAGCAGTACTTC. Protein product: CSASSSRASGSREQYF.

This sequence joins TRBV7-2 and TRBJ1-1; D remains ambiguous. This CDR3 region has 14 residues. V gave up 7 bases and J gave up 3 bases, with 15 bases separating them. Germline V gene lookup returns CDR1 SGHTA and CDR2 FQGNSA. Written as DNA, the CDR3 is TGTGCCAGCACCCCCGGGTCCGGATACACTGAAGCTTTCTTT. This encodes CASTPGSGYTEAFF.

This clone was counted only a few times. This sequence joins TRBV6-6 and TRBJ2-5; D is possibly TRBD1 (5 bases). The length of the CDR3 is 13 residues. CDR1 MNHNY and CDR2 SVGAGI come from the germline V gene (reference sequence). The V end lost 8 bases, the J end lost 4 bases, and 14 bases lay between the germline ends. CDR3 amino acids: CASGSNTGETQYF. The CDR3 DNA sequence: TGTGCCAGCGGTTCGAATACAGGAGAGACCCAGTACTTC.

The CDR3 sequence: CASSPITGEGEAFF. The CDR3 nucleotides are TGTGCCAGCTCACCAATTACAGGGGAGGGCGAAGCTTTCTTT. J is TRBJ1-1 and V is TRBV18; 7 nucleotides agree with TRBD1. The CDR3 runs to 14 residues. V shed 2 bases, J shed 8 bases, and the junction held 8 bases outside the gene matches. CDR1 is KGHSH and CDR2 is LQKENI in the germline V gene.

V usage is TRBV12-3 or TRBV12-4 and J usage is TRBJ2-1; D is undetermined. V lost 3 bases and J lost 6, with 6 bases in between. This CDR3 contains 12 residues. CDR3 region: CASSLGFNEQFF. The CDR3 nucleotides read TGTGCCAGCAGTTTGGGTTTCAATGAGCAGTTCTTC.

The rearrangement links TRBV5-1 to TRBJ1-2, with D maybe TRBD1 (5 bases). The CDR3 is 13 residues long. Germline CDR1 reads SGHRS; CDR2 reads YFSETQ. V gave up 7 bases and J gave up 4 bases, with 14 bases separating them. CDR3 protein: CASRQRLSYGYTF. CDR3 sequence (DNA): TGCGCCAGCCGACAGAGATTGTCCTATGGCTACACCTTC.

V usage is TRBV3-1 (or the pseudogene TRBV3-2) and J usage is TRBJ2-1; D perhaps matches TRBD2 (5 bases). The CDR3 is 13 residues long. The V end lost 5 bases, the J end lost 9 bases, and 14 bases lay between the germline ends. CDR1 and CDR2 from the germline V gene are LGHDT and YNNKEL (reference sequence). CDR3 protein: CASSSYSRGEQFF. Here the CDR3 DNA reads TGTGCCAGCAGCTCTTACTCTCGGGGTGAGCAGTTCTTC.

The rearrangement links TRBV3-1 (or the pseudogene TRBV3-2) to TRBJ1-3; 10 bases fit TRBD1. In germline, CDR1 is LGHDT, CDR2 YNNKEL (reference sequence). V shed 4 bases and J 0 bases; nucleotides not matched to a gene: 6. The CDR3 runs to 17 residues. CDR3 residues: CASSRSTGGFSGNTIYF. In DNA, the CDR3 is TGTGCCAGCAGCCGCTCGACAGGGGGCTTCTCTGGAAACACCATATATTTT.

The chain employs TRBV7-2 and TRBJ2-7; 14 positions match TRBD2. The CDR3 covers 16 residues. Germline loops: CDR1 SGHTA, CDR2 FQGNSA. Trimming at V came to 5 bases and at J to 1 base, leaving 4 bases not matched to a gene. The CDR3 region has the DNA TGTGCCAGCAGCCCAAGGACTAGCGGGAGGTCCTACGAGCAGTACTTC. It is translated as CASSPRTSGRSYEQYF. Using reference TRBV7-2 and TRBJ2-7 for the parts outside the CDR3, the full variable domain is GAGVSQSPSNKVTEKGKDVELRCDPISGHTALYWYRQSLGQGLEFLIYFQGNSAPDKSGLPSDRFSAERTGGSVSTLTIQRTQQEDSAVYLCASSPRTSGRSYEQYFGPGTRLTVT.

The gene calls are TRBV6-5 and TRBJ1-6; D not certain. From germline, CDR1 is MNHEY and CDR2 SVGAGI. The CDR3 has 14 amino acids. V was trimmed by 0 bases and J by 5 bases, leaving 5 bases between them. The CDR3: CASSYSGDNSPLHF. In DNA, the CDR3 is TGTGCCAGCAGTTACTCCGGCGATAATTCACCCCTCCACTTT.

V usage is TRBV7-2 and J usage is TRBJ2-1; tentatively, D is TRBD1 or TRBD2 (6 bases each). V was shortened by 9 bases and J by 0 bases, with 15 bases between the two germline ends. The CDR3 has 15 amino acids. From germline, CDR1 is SGHTA and CDR2 FQGNSA. Here the CDR3 reads CASRGGTSSYNEQFF. In DNA, the CDR3 is TGTGCCAGTAGAGGGGGGACAAGCTCCTACAATGAGCAGTTCTTC.

The genes are TRBV7-2 and TRBJ2-1; a weak D match, TRBD2 (5 bases). This CDR3 has 14 residues. The germline V gene has CDR1 SGHTA and CDR2 FQGNSA. V lost 4 bases, J lost 5 bases, and 12 bases lay in between. The CDR3 sequence is CASSSTGLNNEQFF. In DNA, the CDR3 is TGTGCCAGCAGCTCAACCGGACTCAACAATGAGCAGTTCTTC.

The chain carries TRBV29-1 and TRBJ2-2; 9 nucleotides match TRBD2. After removal of 6 bases from V and 6 bases from J, the junction contained 5 bases not matched to a gene. Germline CDR1 reads SQVTM; CDR2 reads ANQGSEA. This CDR3 spans 13 amino acids. The CDR3 loop is CSVSGRLSGELFF. The CDR3, as DNA: TGCAGCGTAAGCGGGAGGTTATCCGGGGAGCTGTTTTTT.

The table lists this clone with a few counts. A junction boundary mismatches the germline segment, possibly from a read error. The chain recombines TRBV11-2 with TRBJ1-3; TRBD1 might be the D (6 bases). The CDR3 covers 13 residues. Looked up from germline, CDR1 is SGHAT and CDR2 is FQNNGV. The CDR3 loop is CASSVDRGNTIYF. The CDR3 DNA reads TGTGCCAGCAGCGTAGACAGGGGAAACACCATATATTTT.

The V gene is TRBV19, the J gene TRBJ1-4; D may be TRBD1 (5 bases). This CDR3 comprises 16 residues. V dropped 3 bases and J dropped 8 bases, with 19 bases sitting between them. Germline values: CDR1 LNHDA, CDR2 SQIVND (reference sequence). The CDR3 DNA reads as TGTGCCAGTAGTATTCGTATAGGGGCGCCGGAGGAAAAACTGTTTTTT. This sequence encodes CASSIRIGAPEEKLFF.